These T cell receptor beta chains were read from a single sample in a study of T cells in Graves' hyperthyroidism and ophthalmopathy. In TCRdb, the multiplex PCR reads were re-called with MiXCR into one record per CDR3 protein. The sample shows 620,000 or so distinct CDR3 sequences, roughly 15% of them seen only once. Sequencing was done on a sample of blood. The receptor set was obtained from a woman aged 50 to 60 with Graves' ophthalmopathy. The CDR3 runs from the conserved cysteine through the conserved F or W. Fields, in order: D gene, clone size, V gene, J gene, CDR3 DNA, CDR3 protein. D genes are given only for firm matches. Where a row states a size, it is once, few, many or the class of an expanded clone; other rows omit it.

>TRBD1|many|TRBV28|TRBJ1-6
TGTGCCAGCAGTGGACAGGGAGATTCACCCCTCCACTTT
CASSGQGDSPLHF
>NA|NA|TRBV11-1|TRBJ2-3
TGTGCCAGCAGCCTGACAGATATCACAGATACGCAGTATTTT
CASSLTDITDTQYF
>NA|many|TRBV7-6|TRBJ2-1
TGTGCCAGCAGCTTAGTTGGCGGGGAAAATGAGCAGTTCTTC
CASSLVGGENEQFF
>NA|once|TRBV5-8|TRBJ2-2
TGTGCCAGCATTGGGGTCGGGGCGTTAATTACCGGGGAGCTGTTTTTT
CASIGVGALITGELFF
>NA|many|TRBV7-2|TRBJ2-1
TGTGCCAGCAGCTTAGTAGTCCGGACAGTGCCTGAGCAGTTCTTC
CASSLVVRTVPEQFF
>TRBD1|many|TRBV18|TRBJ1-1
TGTGCCAGCTCACCTAACAGGGGGATGAACACTGAAGCTTTCTTT
CASSPNRGMNTEAFF
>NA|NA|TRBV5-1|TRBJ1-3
TGCGCCAGCAGCTCCCGGGCCGGCACCTCTGGAAACACCATATATTTT
CASSSRAGTSGNTIYF
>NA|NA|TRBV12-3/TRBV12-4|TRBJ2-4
TGTGCCAGCAGTTACTCCGGAGCCAAAAACATTCAGTACTTC
CASSYSGAKNIQYF
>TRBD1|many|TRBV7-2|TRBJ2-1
TGTGCCAGCAGCTCCGACCCCGGGACAGGGGGCCTAGCGGGAGCCAGCTCCTACAATGAGCAGTTCTTC
CASSSDPGTGGLAGASSYNEQFF
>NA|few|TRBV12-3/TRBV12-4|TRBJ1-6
TGTGCCAGCAGTTTCCCCCTGAGTTCACCCCTCCACTTT
CASSFPLSSPLHF